This T cell receptor (beta chain) was found in a study of T cell responses to AZD1222 COVID-19 vaccine listed by TCRdb under 2021. The study in broad terms: AZD1222 recipients whose second dose came at about 4 weeks and those whose second dose came at about 12 weeks were combined into one group, since spike-specific TCR depth and breadth did not differ between the two schedules. A total of 233 trial participants underwent TCR sequencing, of whom about 200 received two doses of AZD1222 and about 25 received two doses of the MenACWY control vaccine. Trial participants were enrolled by age into subgroups of 18-55, 56-69 and 70-plus years, and around 150, 29 and 61 TCR-sequenced participants, respectively, were included in these subgroups.

A word on this clone: The specificity of this receptor is unknown. Within one base of it there is no much larger clone, and no base qualities were kept.

The full study reports these points: Reportedly, almost half of the unique spike-specific TCRs recognized epitopes lying outside the regions that are mutated in the B.1.351 and B.1.1.7 variants. In the small 56-69-year group, the increase in depth fell short of significance, most likely because of low power. Conclusions about previously exposed vaccinees were limited because only six AZD1222 recipients were SARS-CoV-2 seropositive at baseline. A significant rise in spike-specific TCR breadth and depth was observed after two AZD1222 doses relative to day 0 and relative to MenACWY recipients. Participants were mostly white British, with more females than males. The authors suggested clonal diversity may have been underestimated. Vaccine-associated CD4 TCRs spanned the whole spike protein, with dominant responses in regions 160-218 and 743-854. Because no day 14 peak-response samples were available, the repertoires could be characterized only after the peak T cell response.

The germline V gene gives CDR1 as SGHRS and CDR2 as YFSETQ. Trimming takes 5 bases from V and 2 bases from J, and the germline ends sit 15 bases apart. The CDR3, cysteine through phenylalanine, is 15 amino acids long. Only CDR3 DNA is held: 45 bases, read in frame from base 1. The CDR3 regions of human TCRbeta chains were analyzed by immunosequencing. As for how the authors treated the data: Repertoire TCRs were checked for matches against a reference library of SARS-CoV-2-specific TCRs that had been generated using the MIRA antigen-specificity platform. Breadth was defined as the fraction of unique TCRs that were SARS-CoV-2-associated, and depth was defined as the fraction of total T cells that were SARS-CoV-2-associated. Using the MIRA data, each spike-specific TCR was mapped to the spike region that the TCR reacts to and placed in a CD4 or CD8 class. Log10-transformed breadth and depth values were compared by one-way ANOVA with Sidak's multiple comparisons tests. The clones in this table, taken by TCRdb from immuneACCESS, are in-frame only. Not every clone is retained; where verified, under half of the shortfall comes from an unresolved V gene, and the cause of the rest is unknown. For V, J and clone size, that table is used; D and trimming come from the DNA. For this sample the table gives 95,000 to 100,000 clones, of which about nine tenths were detected only once. Of the sample, around 1.5% falls within the top ten clones.

Reading the label with the study, this specimen's time point is: baseline before first vaccination. The vaccinee samples were drawn from two UK trials, COV001 and COV002, one of which was a single-blind randomized controlled phase 2/3 trial testing AZD1222 (ChAdOx1 nCoV-19) in healthy adults. Trial participant PBMC samples were collected at day 0 and day 28 after the second dose for TCRbeta chain sequencing. This sequence originates from an adult in good health. The source material was peripheral blood, sampled on day 0 of AZD1222 vaccination. Recombination linked TRBV5-1 to TRBJ2-3, and possibly TRBD1, on 6 matching bases. The CDR3 protein: CASSLIGGITDTQYF. The nucleotide sequence is TGCGCCAGCAGTCTCATAGGGGGAATCACAGATACGCAGTATTTT.